These 9 T cell receptor beta chains originate from one sample sequenced in a study of blood T cells in healthy people across ages. Sample-barcoded 5' priming and a J-beta primer mix drove a second PCR of roughly 7 to 11 cycles. TCRdb analysed the 5' RACE reads with MiXCR anew, one entry per CDR3 protein. This table holds about 970,000 distinct CDR3 sequences, about 53% found once. Sequenced: blood. The receptor source for this set is a woman aged 55-70 years in good health.

Concerning this clonotype: This may be a read error, as it is one base from a much larger clone. The chain carries TRBV2 and TRBJ2-7, with 7 bases identical to TRBD1. CDR1 is SNHLY and CDR2 is FYNNEI in the germline V gene. This CDR3 region has 14 residues. With V trimmed by 8 bases and J by 7 bases, 14 bases remained unmatched. CDR3 region: CASDPTGVYNEQYF. Written as DNA, the CDR3 is TGTGCCAGCGACCCCACAGGGGTTTACAATGAGCAGTACTTC.

This clonotype has only a few counts. The gene calls are TRBV4-2 and TRBJ2-7, with D perhaps being TRBD1 or TRBD2 (5 bases each). Trimming removed 4 bases from V and 2 bases from J, with 15 bases in between. Germline V lookup: CDR1 LGHNA, CDR2 YNFKEQ. The CDR3 totals 15 residues. The CDR3 DNA is TGTGCCAGCAGCCCCCAGGGAGCGGAGCCCTACGAGCAGTACTTC. Translation: CASSPQGAEPYEQYF.

To note about this clonotype: The junction does not match germline at one end; this may be a read error. The J gene is TRBJ2-6, the V gene TRBV7-2; 8 bases are shared with TRBD2. Germline CDR1 SGHTA, CDR2 FQGNSA. The CDR3 totals 19 residues. CDR3 nucleotide sequence: TGTGCCAGCAGCTTTATGCATAGCGGGACTAACTCTGGGGCCAGCGTCCTGACTTTC. Translated: CASSFMHSGTNSGASVLTF. The complete variable domain, with remaining parts taken from reference TRBV7-2 and TRBJ2-6, reads GAGVSQSPSNKVTEKGKDVELRCDPISGHTALYWYRQSLGQGLEFLIYFQGNSAPDKSGLPSDRFSAERTGGSVSTLTIQRTQQEDSAVYLCASSFMHSGTNSGASVLTFGAGSRLTVL.

Points on this clonotype: At one end the junction does not follow the germline gene, possibly because of a read error. This rearrangement joins TRBV4-2 to TRBJ2-7; possible D gene TRBD2, 6 bases. Germline loops: CDR1 LGHNA, CDR2 YNFKEQ. This CDR3 comprises 19 residues. Here the CDR3 DNA reads TGTGCCAGCAACCAAGGGTCGGGCGGGACCGCGCTATCCTCCTACGAGCAGTACTTC. Protein product: CASNQGSGGTALSSYEQYF.

The chain combines TRBV7-2 with TRBJ2-4; D is ambiguous. The J call may be faulty, since TRBJ2-5 better matches the DNA end. CDR1 and CDR2 from the germline V gene are SGHTA and FQGNSA. The CDR3 extends over 13 amino acids. CDR3 in DNA: TGTGCCAGCAGCATGTCCGAAGGGGAGACCCAGTACTTC. This gives the protein CASSMSEGETQYF.

This chain links TRBV7-2 with TRBJ2-7; TRBD2 matches at 8 bases. The junction had 10 bases not matched to a gene; V was cut back by 5 bases and J by 4 bases. CDR3 size: 15 residues. Per germline, CDR1 SGHTA and CDR2 FQGNSA. Here the CDR3 DNA reads TGTGCCAGCAGCACCCAAGCGGGAGCTCTGTACGAGCAGTACTTC. This translates into CASSTQAGALYEQYF.

The gene calls are TRBV12-3 or TRBV12-4 and TRBJ2-3; weak D call: TRBD2 (6 bases). This CDR3 contains 16 residues. Trimming removed 3 bases from V and 1 base from J, with 14 bases in between. The CDR3 DNA follows: TGTGCCAGCAGTTTGGGATGGGGAGGTCGCACAGATACGCAGTATTTT. It translates to CASSLGWGGRTDTQYF.

V usage is TRBV3-1 and J usage is TRBJ2-5; D possibly corresponds to TRBD2 (5 bases). The CDR3 length is 13 residues. The V gene lost 1 base and the J gene lost 3 bases, with 6 bases spanning the gap. CDR1 and CDR2 (germline): LGHDT, YNNKEL (reference sequence). For the CDR3, the DNA is TGTGCCAGCAGCCAAGCAGCGGAAGAGACCCAGTACTTC. This translates into CASSQAAEETQYF.

This sequence joins TRBV12-3 or TRBV12-4 and TRBJ2-3; tentative D call: TRBD2 (6 bases). Trimming pared 6 bases from V and 4 bases from J, leaving 11 bases between. The CDR3 is 13 amino acids. In DNA form, the CDR3 reads TGTGCCAGCAGCATAGCTAGCGCAGATACGCAGTATTTT. Amino acid sequence: CASSIASADTQYF.